This T cell receptor beta chain was recovered during a study of T cell responses to AZD1222 COVID-19 vaccine. Study-level points and caveats: Researchers took repertoire samples only after the peak T cell response had come.

Worth noting for this clone: What it binds is not known.

V dropped 9 bases and J dropped 4; count of bases not matched to a gene: 12. The germline V gene has CDR1 WSHSY and CDR2 SAAADI. The CDR3 sequence is 15 residues long. Profiling relied on immunoSEQ multiplex PCR, and the TCRdb table lists in-frame clones only, not all of them. The data show approximately 130,000 clones, around 90% seen once. The gene calls are TRBV10-2 and TRBJ2-1; 7 bases map to TRBD1. The sequence was collected from an adult who received the AZD1222 COVID-19 vaccine. The source was peripheral blood, collected 28 days after the second AZD1222 dose. This chain's CDR3 is CASKAGQASYNEQFF. The CDR3 coding sequence is TGCGCCAGTAAAGCAGGACAGGCCTCATACAATGAGCAGTTCTTC.